The present T cell receptor beta chain was sequenced within a study of T cell responses to AZD1222 COVID-19 vaccine. Using immunoSEQ multiplex PCR, the repertoire was profiled, and TCRdb retains in-frame clones only, with some absent. Here the sample spans roughly 120,000 clones, 70% to 90% being singletons. Germline V gene lookup returns CDR1 GTSNPN and CDR2 SVGIG (reference sequence). The V gene end was trimmed by 1 base and the J gene end by 1 base; junction bases not matched to a gene: 12. The CDR3 contains 18 residues. Study observations and caveats: A mostly white British donor set with more females was recruited, and clonal diversity was possibly underestimated. Close to half of spike-specific TCRs reportedly recognize unmutated variant regions.

As regards this clone: The antigen remains undetermined.

The J gene is TRBJ2-3, the V gene TRBV30, with 9 nucleotides matching TRBD2. The sequence came from an adult in good health. This material consisted of peripheral blood, taken on day 0 of AZD1222 vaccination. CDR3 amino acids: CAWSERKFSGSGTDTQYF. DNA for the CDR3: TGTGCCTGGAGTGAAAGAAAATTTAGCGGGAGCGGCACAGATACGCAGTATTTT.